Included here is one T cell receptor beta chain sequence, with context. Its matching antigen is unknown. The germline gives CDR1 SGHTA, CDR2 FQGNSA. The CDR3 consists of 20 residues. V shed 1 base and J 0 bases; nucleotides not matched to a gene: 11. This specimen belongs to a study of blood T cells in healthy people across ages. Study overall: Template switching captured about one barcoded beta molecule per two T cells. Study observations and caveats: Naive and antigen-experienced cells could not be conclusively compared, given unsorted PBMCs.

A J-beta primer mix and a sample-barcoded 5' primer were used in a second PCR of about 7 to 12 cycles. Per sample, CDR3-containing paired-end reads numbered at least 2.5 million. Each CDR3 protein is one row after TCRdb ran MiXCR on the 5' RACE reads. The sample shows 1.5 million to 2 million distinct CDR3 sequences, 28% of them seen only once. Sequencing was carried out using blood. J is TRBJ2-5 and V is TRBV7-2; TRBD2 aligns across 13 bases. This TCR was sampled from a woman aged 25 to 39 in good health. CDR3: CASSLGSGTSGTPYQETQYF. DNA of the CDR3: TGTGCCAGCAGCTTAGGCTCCGGGACTAGCGGGACCCCGTACCAAGAGACCCAGTACTTC.